This entry lists 22 T cell receptor beta chains sequenced from one sample in a study of radiotherapy plus CTLA-4 blockade in lung cancer. Clones were sequenced by immunoSEQ multiplex PCR, and TCRdb holds only the in-frame ones, with some missing. The sample yields some 50,000 clones, under 85% seen once. The sequencing here drew on peripheral blood, taken from a patient treated with radiotherapy plus ipilimumab. The receptors shown here come from a human donor with non-small cell lung cancer who had a partial response to radiotherapy plus ipilimumab.

CDR3 bases: TGTGCCAGCTCTCCCGACAGGATGAACACTGAAGCTTTCTTT. This sequence encodes CASSPDRMNTEAFF. This rearrangement joins TRBV18 to TRBJ1-1, with a tentative D call TRBD1 (6 bases). Germline CDR1 reads KGHSH; CDR2 reads LQKENI. The length of the CDR3 is 14 residues. Trimming stripped 6 bases from V and 0 bases from J, with 11 bases between.

The V and J genes are TRBV7-9 and TRBJ1-2; 7 nucleotides align to TRBD1. The length of the CDR3 is 13 residues. Germline-derived CDR1 and CDR2 are SEHNR and FQNEAQ (reference sequence). J gave up 4 bases and V 4 bases, and 3 bases lay outside the gene matches. The CDR3 coding sequence is TGTGCCAGCAGCTCGGGACAGTTCTATGGCTACACCTTC. Amino acid sequence: CASSSGQFYGYTF. Combining the CDR3 with reference TRBV7-9 and TRBJ1-2 gives the whole variable domain DTGVSQNPRHKITKRGQNVTFRCDPISEHNRLYWYRQTLGQGPEFLTYFQNEAQLEKSRLLSDRFSAERPKGSFSTLEIQRTEQGDSAMYLCASSSGQFYGYTFGSGTRLTVV.

In this sample, this clone turned up a few times. The J gene is TRBJ1-1, the V gene TRBV7-9; D remains unclear. The CDR3 contains 14 residues. Between the trimmed V and J ends, which lost 4 bases and 3 bases, there was a span of 12 bases. Germline assignment: CDR1 SEHNR and CDR2 FQNEAQ (reference sequence). In nucleotides, the CDR3 is TGTGCCAGCAGCTCTCGTCAGGATCACACTGAAGCTTTCTTT. Amino acid sequence: CASSSRQDHTEAFF.

The chain is built from TRBV5-1 and TRBJ2-1; the D is unclear. The CDR3 is 15 amino acids. Trimming took off 0 bases at V and 3 bases at J, with 10 bases between the two ends. Germline values: CDR1 SGHRS, CDR2 YFSETQ. This chain's CDR3 is CASSLGVGDYNEQFF. In DNA form, the CDR3 reads TGCGCCAGCAGCTTGGGGGTCGGAGACTACAATGAGCAGTTCTTC.

V usage is TRBV6-5 and J usage is TRBJ2-7; 9 bases are shared with TRBD1. Looked up from germline, CDR1 is MNHEY and CDR2 is SVGAGI. The CDR3 has 14 amino acids. The trim removed 5 bases at V and 6 bases at J, leaving 8 bases unmatched. For the CDR3, the DNA is TGTGCCAGCAGTCCCGGGACAGGGTTCGGCGAGCAGTACTTC. The encoded protein is CASSPGTGFGEQYF.

The genes are TRBV6-1 and TRBJ2-5, with TRBD2 matching over 7 bases. J was trimmed by 1 base and V by 3 bases; bases with no gene match: 11. Germline CDR1 MNHNS, CDR2 SASEGT. CDR3 length equals 17 residues. The CDR3 spells CASSEIQAGIRQETQYF. The CDR3 nucleotides read TGTGCCAGCAGTGAGATTCAAGCGGGGATCCGCCAAGAGACCCAGTACTTC.

The rearrangement uses TRBV9 and TRBJ2-7; no firm D call. Germline assignment: CDR1 SGDLS and CDR2 YYNGEE. The CDR3 is made up of 15 amino acids. V lost 0 bases and J 0 bases, leaving 10 bases between the germline ends. CDR3 amino acids: CASSVGWASSYEQYF. Written as DNA, the CDR3 is TGTGCCAGCAGCGTAGGTTGGGCAAGCTCCTACGAGCAGTACTTC.

This clone was recorded once. CDR3: CASRFGKPGHSYEQYF. The CDR3 DNA follows: TGTGCAAGTCGCTTCGGCAAACCGGGACACTCATACGAGCAGTACTTC. The chain employs TRBV12-2 and TRBJ2-7; the D call TRBD1 from the table was never checked on the DNA. TRBV12-2 is recorded as a pseudogene. This CDR3 region has 16 residues.

This sequence joins TRBV6-1 and TRBJ1-5; unclear D gene. V shed 6 bases and J shed 9 bases, with 15 bases lying between them. The germline CDR1 and CDR2 sequences are MNHNS and SASEGT. The CDR3 is 13 residues long. CDR3 nucleotide sequence: TGTGCCAGCAGACCCACGGGTGAAGGGCCCCAGCATTTT. It yields the protein CASRPTGEGPQHF.

This clone was detected a few times. The chain combines TRBV18 with TRBJ2-2; tentative D call: TRBD1 (5 bases). Germline values: CDR1 KGHSH, CDR2 LQKENI. V shed 0 bases and J shed 2 bases, with 10 bases lying between them. This CDR3 has 16 residues. In DNA, the CDR3 is TGTGCCAGCTCACCACCCTCCAGGGCTAACACCGGGGAGCTGTTTTTT. It encodes CASSPPSRANTGELFF.

The chain has TRBV27 and TRBJ1-4; D might be TRBD1 (5 bases). CDR3 length: 15 residues. V lost 0 bases and J 3 bases, leaving 8 bases between the germline ends. Germline V gene sequence: CDR1 MNHEY, CDR2 SMNVEV (reference sequence). The CDR3 sequence: CASSLSGASNEKLFF. CDR3 coding DNA: TGTGCCAGCAGTTTATCTGGGGCGTCTAATGAAAAACTGTTTTTT.

This chain links TRBV15 with TRBJ1-1, with D hard to call. Trimming took off 5 bases at V and 1 base at J, with 11 bases between the two ends. The CDR3 extends over 14 amino acids. Germline lookup yields CDR1 LNHNV and CDR2 YYDKDF (reference sequence). The CDR3 region is CATSQTRGNTEAFF. The CDR3 DNA is TGTGCCACCAGCCAGACCCGGGGGAACACTGAAGCTTTCTTT.

This clone was observed once. This chain joins TRBV7-3 and TRBJ1-6; TRBD1 is a possible D gene (5 bases). CDR1 SGHTA and CDR2 FQGTGA come from the germline V gene. V was pared by 5 bases and J by 9 bases, with 11 bases between. This CDR3 comprises 13 residues. CDR3 nucleotides: TGTGCCAGCAGCCTGGGGGGGGGTTCACCCCTCCACTTT. This gives the protein CASSLGGGSPLHF.

This chain links TRBV30 with TRBJ2-3; 14 positions agree with TRBD2. Germline V gives CDR1 GTSNPN, CDR2 SVGIG (reference sequence). Trimming cost V 0 bases and J 0 bases; bases outside gene matches: 14. CDR3 length: 21 residues. The CDR3 loop reads CAWSVLRTSGGRATSTDTQYF. In DNA, the CDR3 is TGTGCCTGGAGTGTACTAAGGACTAGCGGGGGGCGAGCGACTAGCACAGATACGCAGTATTTT.

V is TRBV7-8 and J is TRBJ2-5; 7 bases are shared with TRBD1. The CDR3 totals 14 residues. Germline loops: CDR1 SGHVS, CDR2 FQNEAQ. The V segment lost 5 bases and the J segment 5 bases; nucleotides outside the gene matches: 8. As DNA, the CDR3 is TGTGCCAGCAGCCCTGACAGGGTAGCGGAGACCCAGTACTTC. As protein: CASSPDRVAETQYF.

This chain connects TRBV6-5 to TRBJ2-3; D is perhaps TRBD2 (5 bases). V shed 0 bases and J shed 6 bases, with 7 bases lying between them. The CDR3 consists of 13 residues. The germline V gene has CDR1 MNHEY and CDR2 SVGAGI. The CDR3 loop is CASSYSEADTQYF. In DNA form, the CDR3 reads TGTGCCAGCAGTTACTCGGAGGCGGATACGCAGTATTTT.

This chain joins TRBV25-1 and TRBJ1-1; 10 nucleotides agree with TRBD1. With 6 bases clipped from V and 1 base from J, the junction kept 5 bases outside the gene matches. The germline V gene encodes CDR1 MGHDK and CDR2 SYGVNS. This CDR3 comprises 15 residues. The CDR3 region has the DNA TGTGCCAGCAGCCGGGACAGGGGTGGGAACACTGAAGCTTTCTTT. It encodes CASSRDRGGNTEAFF.

This clone was counted only a few times. Additional DNA sequences in this sample encode the identical CDR3. This chain uses TRBV7-9 with TRBJ2-3, with 10 bases that match TRBD2. Germline loops: CDR1 SEHNR, CDR2 FQNEAQ (reference sequence). V trimming: 5 bases; J trimming: 1 base; junction bases outside the gene matches: 6. This CDR3 is 16 amino acids long. CDR3 nucleotide sequence: TGTGCCAGCAGCGCGCCTACTAGCGGGGGCACAGATACGCAGTATTTT. Translation: CASSAPTSGGTDTQYF.

The chain joins TRBV6-6 to TRBJ2-3; D unclear. This CDR3 is 11 amino acids long. V was clipped by 6 bases and J by 3 bases, with 4 bases between them. Germline CDR1 is MNHNY and CDR2 is SVGAGI (reference sequence). The CDR3 spells CASSLTDTQYF. CDR3 bases: TGTGCCAGCAGCCTGACAGATACGCAGTATTTT.

J is TRBJ2-4 and V is TRBV28; TRBD2 is a possible D gene (6 bases). Germline lookup yields CDR1 MDHEN and CDR2 SYDVKM. The CDR3 is made up of 19 amino acids. The ends were cut back, 1 base at V and 1 base at J, with 20 bases in the middle. The chain's CDR3 is CASSLLAGGKRAAKNIQYF. CDR3 DNA: TGTGCCAGCAGTTTATTGGCCGGGGGTAAACGCGCGGCCAAAAACATTCAGTACTTC.

This clone has just one count. CDR3 loop: CASSLSFGGAVDTQYF. CDR3 sequence (DNA): TGTGCCAGCAGCTTATCCTTCGGGGGGGCCGTCGATACGCAGTATTTT. The chain employs TRBV5-6 and TRBJ2-3, with TRBD2 matching over 8 bases. Germline CDR1 and CDR2: SGHDT and YYEEEE. The CDR3 sequence is 16 residues long. J gave up 6 bases and V 2 bases, and 11 bases lay outside the gene matches.

The genes are TRBV5-1 and TRBJ1-2, with D possibly matching TRBD1 (5 bases). Deletions cut 0 bases from V and 4 bases from J, with 10 bases between. This CDR3 contains 14 residues. Germline lookup yields CDR1 SGHRS and CDR2 YFSETQ. Written as DNA, the CDR3 is TGCGCCAGCAGCTTGGACCAGGGTCCCTATGGCTACACCTTC. Amino acid sequence: CASSLDQGPYGYTF.